The source of this T cell receptor beta chain is a study of lymphopenia after photon versus proton radiotherapy. Overall study results and limits: Relative stability marked proton patients; photon patients lost diversity and naive cells. After lymphocyte nadir, photon-treated repertoires showed oligoclonal expansion, especially CD8+ Temra.

V was pared by 4 bases and J by 1 base, with 14 bases between. This CDR3 region has 16 residues. Germline lookup yields CDR1 SGDLS and CDR2 YYNGEE. TCRdb's table, derived via immunoSEQ multiplex PCR, lists solely in-frame clones and lacks some. The sample holds approximately 80,000 clones, around four fifths seen once. This clone was observed once. Its antigen is not identified. Sequenced material: peripheral blood, taken from a patient treated with proton-based radiotherapy. The chain uses TRBV9 and TRBJ2-2, with a weak D call TRBD1 (5 bases). This sequence originates from a man aged 60-69 years with pancreatic cancer. The CDR3 region is CASSLLGRVNTGELFF. DNA for the CDR3: TGTGCCAGCAGCCTCCTGGGCAGGGTGAACACCGGGGAGCTGTTTTTT.